These T cell receptor beta chains were read from a single sample in a study of T-cell memory formation after mild COVID-19. TCRdb fed the 5' RACE reads into MiXCR, producing one record per CDR3 protein. The sample yields about 120,000 distinct CDR3 sequences, about 20% seen once. The sequenced sample was PBMCs or a T cell subset sorted from them (not recorded which). The source of these receptors is a man younger than 35 who had mild COVID-19 (a few samples of this study predate the infection). Cell type and time point are not known. The conserved cysteine and the conserved F or W are not part of the CDR3 here.

TRBV12-3/TRBV12-4,ASSFIQRKNIQY
TRBV19,ASTPGGVRTEAF
TRBV25-1,ASRSGMNTEAF
TRBV7-9,ASSFEMGDEKLF
TRBV4-3,ASSQDADGTGELF
TRBV5-8,ASSLAEVPTEAF
TRBV6-5,ASSYSIAQEGYT
TRBV5-4,ASRDRGAAGYGYT
TRBV5-6,ASSQGAPYEQY
TRBV27,ASRRTVLAYEQY
TRBV5-1,ASSLGVLFGYT
TRBV5-1,ASSPGGSGELF
TRBV6-5,ASSYDGQGYTRAF
TRBV13,ASSSRTSGATSTGEQY
TRBV7-6,ASSLEGLRAAF
TRBV27,ASSPGTGGQETQY
TRBV7-9,ASSPWHVQETQY
TRBV4-1,ASSQRQTTDTQY
TRBV5-1,ASILKDPNTEAF
TRBV13,ASSFRQLNTEAF
TRBV7-9,ASSVDERGDEQF
TRBV11-2,ASSLVGTGVTYEQY
TRBV29-1,SAPVPGGSGGELF
TRBV4-1,ASSQGPAQRGSYNEQF
TRBV6-1,ASSEGWGARGNTIY
TRBV19,ASSMGQGGYNEQF
TRBV5-1,ASSFRDPADTQY
TRBV5-4,ASSPILAGGQDEQF
TRBV4-1,ASSQEGLPNYGYT
TRBV12-3/TRBV12-4,ASSFGQKNEQF
TRBV21-1,ASSHIAEGELF
TRBV4-3,ASSQDRQGSNSPLH
TRBV12-3/TRBV12-4,ASSFAGDRVSH
TRBV7-9,ASSLTRGKLLVAQY
TRBV12-3/TRBV12-4,ASTYDGHSNQPQH
TRBV4-3,ASSQDLGVGETQY
TRBV27,ASSFRDEQF
TRBV4-1,ASAPWGISDTQY
TRBV9,ASSVALTYTDTQY
TRBV20-1,SAPGLATETQY
TRBV4-3,ASSQSLVGGQGRSPLH
TRBV7-9,ASSTRGTGSTGELF
TRBV6-5,ASSVTRYEQY
TRBV4-3,ASSQDGGGANTGELF
TRBV11-2,ASLDGDYEQY
TRBV7-6,ASSLTDGNTEAF
TRBV3-1,ASSQEGREQY
TRBV12-3/TRBV12-4,ASRPLGDSEETQY
TRBV7-8,ASSFVSVPGPRSGYT
TRBV10-2,ASSEPQGAWEQY
TRBV7-6,ASSPGMNTEAF
TRBV6-2/TRBV6-3,ASSQTGAPGELF